Following are 28 T cell receptor beta chains from one sample sequenced in a study of CD8 T cells in Susac syndrome. Random hexamers were used to reverse transcribe the RNA input (0.5 to 1 ug). TCRdb called the immunoSEQ multiplex PCR reads again in MiXCR, with one record for every CDR3 protein. This table holds some 400,000 distinct CDR3 sequences, around 85% found once. The specimen was CD8+ T cells from PBMCs. The receptors were gathered from a human donor with multiple sclerosis.

This clonotype was counted only a few times. J is TRBJ2-7 and V is TRBV5-1; D gene ambiguous. Germline CDR1 reads SGHRS; CDR2 reads YFSETQ. The CDR3 contains 12 residues. V shed 3 bases and J shed 2 bases, with 6 bases lying between them. The CDR3 loop is CASSSEAYEQYF. The CDR3 nucleotides read TGCGCCAGCAGCTCCGAAGCCTACGAGCAGTACTTC. The entire variable domain, with the rest obtained from reference TRBV5-1 and TRBJ2-7, is as follows: KAGVTQTPRYLIKTRGQQVTLSCSPISGHRSVSWYQQTPGQGLQFLFEYFSETQRNKGNFPGRFSGRQFSNSRSEMNVSTLELGDSALYLCASSSEAYEQYFGPGTRLTVT.

This chain uses TRBV20-1 with TRBJ2-1; TRBD2 matches 12 bases. In germline, CDR1 is DFQATT, CDR2 SNEGSKA (reference sequence). The V segment lost 0 bases and the J segment 7 bases; nucleotides outside the gene matches: 4. The CDR3 spans 15 residues. This chain's CDR3 is CSARDLAGGQNEQFF. For the CDR3, the DNA is TGCAGTGCTAGAGATCTAGCGGGGGGGCAAAATGAGCAGTTCTTC.

V and J are TRBV4-1 and TRBJ2-3; TRBD1 aligns across 7 bases. The CDR3 has 15 residues. CDR1 and CDR2 (germline): MGHRA, YSYEKL. V lost 1 base and J lost 2; bases outside the gene matches: 3. In DNA, the CDR3 is TGCGCCAGCAGCCAAGGGGACAGCCTCACAGATACGCAGTATTTT. Protein product: CASSQGDSLTDTQYF.

As concerns this clonotype: This likely comes from a read error, as the CDR3 has no conserved phenylalanine or tryptophan at its end. The chain uses TRBV27 and TRBJ2-7; possibly TRBD1 for D (6 bases). The CDR3 runs 16 residues. The germline V and J ends were trimmed by 3 bases and 5 bases, with 20 bases remaining between them. CDR1 MNHEY and CDR2 SMNVEV come from the germline V gene (reference sequence). In DNA form, the CDR3 reads TGTGCCAGCAGTTTTCTTCCCATCAGGGGCATCGACGAGCAGTACTCC. Its protein is CASSFLPIRGIDEQYS.

Only one count was recorded for this clonotype. The V gene is TRBV28, the J gene TRBJ1-1; D gene uncertain. The V gene lost 8 bases and the J gene lost 5 bases, with 15 bases spanning the gap. This CDR3 is 13 amino acids long. Germline CDR1 is MDHEN and CDR2 is SYDVKM. The CDR3 sequence: CASGRLLRTEAFF. DNA for the CDR3: TGTGCCAGCGGGAGGTTGCTGAGAACTGAAGCTTTCTTT.

The chain employs TRBV10-3 and TRBJ2-2, with 10 bases lining up with TRBD1. The CDR3 extends over 14 amino acids. Germline V gene sequence: CDR1 ENHRY, CDR2 SYGVKD. The V gene end was trimmed by 8 bases and the J gene end by 3 bases; junction bases not matched to a gene: 3. CDR3 loop: CAISGTGDTGELFF. For the CDR3, the DNA is TGTGCCATCTCGGGGACAGGGGACACCGGGGAGCTGTTTTTT.

This clonotype was seen just once. The rearrangement uses TRBV30 and TRBJ1-1; D might be TRBD1 (5 bases). CDR1 GTSNPN and CDR2 SVGIG come from the germline V gene (reference sequence). The V and J ends lost 3 bases and 4 bases respectively, with 21 bases between them. This CDR3 contains 16 residues. The CDR3 coding sequence is TGTGCCTGGAGCCGGGGGGACGGTGGGATGTCCACTGAAGCTTTCTTT. It encodes CAWSRGDGGMSTEAFF.

This chain connects TRBV4-1 to TRBJ1-4; D uncertain. With 1 base removed from V and 10 bases from J, the gap between germline ends came to 16 bases. The V gene's germline CDR1 is MGHRA and CDR2 YSYEKL. The CDR3 loop spans 15 amino acids. CDR3 coding DNA: TGCGCCAGCAGCCAAGTGCAAGGCTGGGAGGGAAAACTGTTTTTT. Amino acid sequence: CASSQVQGWEGKLFF.

This chain joins TRBV6-2 or TRBV6-3 and TRBJ2-4, with a tentative D call TRBD2 (5 bases). V gave up 10 bases and J gave up 8 bases, with 18 bases separating them. The CDR3 is made up of 13 amino acids. CDR1 MNHEY and CDR2 SVGEGT come from the germline V gene. DNA for the CDR3: TGTGCCACCCAGTTAACCGTGGGAGACATTCAGTACTTC. It encodes CATQLTVGDIQYF.

The chain links TRBV20-1 to TRBJ2-7, with 7 bases fitting TRBD2. This CDR3 region has 15 residues. Losses at the gene ends were 0 bases for V and 3 bases for J; bases not matched to a gene: 8. Germline assignment: CDR1 DFQATT and CDR2 SNEGSKA (reference sequence). CDR3 coding DNA: TGCAGTGCTAGAGAATTTATGGGCGGGGGCTACGAGCAGTACTTC. Protein sequence: CSAREFMGGGYEQYF.

The chain is built from TRBV7-9 and TRBJ1-1; D might be TRBD1 (6 bases). Germline CDR1 and CDR2: SEHNR and FQNEAQ (reference sequence). V lost 4 bases and J 6 bases, leaving 24 bases between the germline ends. The CDR3 spans 17 residues. The CDR3 coding sequence is TGTGCCAGCAGCTCAACCCAGGGGTACGGGTGGGGCCCTGAAGCTTTCTTT. It translates to CASSSTQGYGWGPEAFF. The full variable domain, rest sourced from reference TRBV7-9 and TRBJ1-1, is DTGVSQNPRHKITKRGQNVTFRCDPISEHNRLYWYRQTLGQGPEFLTYFQNEAQLEKSRLLSDRFSAERPKGSFSTLEIQRTEQGDSAMYLCASSSTQGYGWGPEAFFGQGTRLTVV.

The chain links TRBV27 to TRBJ2-3; perhaps TRBD2 as D (5 bases). Per the germline V gene, CDR1 is MNHEY and CDR2 is SMNVEV (reference sequence). V lost 5 bases and J lost 2, with 23 bases in between. This CDR3 is 18 amino acids long. This chain's CDR3 is CASSPRDPRLALTDTQYF. CDR3 in DNA: TGTGCCAGCAGTCCCCGTGATCCCAGATTAGCGCTCACAGATACGCAGTATTTT.

This clonotype was counted between two and nine times. The rearrangement joins TRBV11-2 to TRBJ2-3; 8 bases are a match to TRBD2. CDR1 is SGHAT, CDR2 FQNNGV, per germline. This CDR3 spans 15 amino acids. V was pared by 6 bases and J by 4 bases, with 9 bases of the junction left unmatched. The CDR3 nucleotides are TGTGCCAGCAGAAGAAGCGGGAGCGAAGCAGATACGCAGTATTTT. Its translation is CASRRSGSEADTQYF. The variable domain in full, with the rest retrieved from reference TRBV11-2 and TRBJ2-3, is EAGVAQSPRYKIIEKRQSVAFWCNPISGHATLYWYQQILGQGPKLLIQFQNNGVVDDSQLPKDRFSAERLKGVDSTLKIQPAKLEDSAVYLCASRRSGSEADTQYFGPGTRLTVL.

V usage is TRBV10-1 and J usage is TRBJ2-2; the match to TRBD2 covers 11 bases. V lost 3 bases and J lost 4; bases outside the gene matches: 10. Germline V gene data show CDR1 as WNHNN and CDR2 as SYGVQD (reference sequence). This CDR3 has 18 amino acids. The CDR3 loop reads CASSDSTGLAGGTGELFF. The CDR3 DNA is TGCGCCAGCAGTGACTCCACCGGGCTAGCGGGAGGCACCGGGGAGCTGTTTTTT.

This rearrangement joins TRBV6-2 or TRBV6-3 to TRBJ1-1, with TRBD1 identical over 7 bases. The CDR3 runs 15 residues. Losses at the gene ends were 5 bases for V and 1 base for J; bases not matched to a gene: 7. Germline CDR1 reads MNHEY; CDR2 reads SVGEGT. The CDR3 loop is CASSRQGFPNTEAFF. The CDR3 DNA is TGTGCCAGCAGTAGACAGGGATTTCCGAACACTGAAGCTTTCTTT.

V is TRBV11-2 and J is TRBJ2-1, with 13 bases identical to TRBD2. Germline CDR1 reads SGHAT; CDR2 reads FQNNGV. The V segment lost 5 bases and the J segment 6 bases; nucleotides outside the gene matches: 4. This CDR3 contains 15 residues. The CDR3 nucleotides are TGTGCCAGCAGCCTCACTAGCGGGGGGGGCAATGAGCAGTTCTTC. Protein sequence: CASSLTSGGGNEQFF.

V is TRBV29-1 and J is TRBJ1-1, with 7 bases identical to TRBD1. V was pared by 7 bases and J by 4 bases, with 9 bases of the junction left unmatched. Germline V gene sequence: CDR1 SQVTM, CDR2 ANQGSEA. CDR3 length equals 13 residues. The CDR3, as DNA: TGCAGCGAACGACAGGGTACGTCCACTGAAGCTTTCTTT. Its translation: CSERQGTSTEAFF.

The chain joins TRBV12-3 or TRBV12-4 to TRBJ1-3; no clear D gene. The V and J ends lost 3 bases and 0 bases respectively, with 12 bases between them. The CDR3 loop spans 16 amino acids. The CDR3 region has the DNA TGTGCCAGCAGTTTCGGCGCAGGATACTCTGGAAACACCATATATTTT. It yields the protein CASSFGAGYSGNTIYF.

The gene calls are TRBV27 and TRBJ2-7, with D hard to call. The CDR3 totals 14 residues. V was cut by 2 bases and J by 2 bases, with 10 bases left in between. Looked up from germline, CDR1 is MNHEY and CDR2 is SMNVEV (reference sequence). CDR3 coding DNA: TGTGCCAGCAGTTTAGGTGGGGAAACCTACGAGCAGTACTTC. Translation: CASSLGGETYEQYF.

The chain uses TRBV10-2 and TRBJ1-5, with unresolved D. The V and J ends lost 0 bases and 11 bases respectively, with 14 bases between them. There are 14 residues in the CDR3. The germline gives CDR1 WSHSY, CDR2 SAAADI. CDR3 sequence (DNA): TGCGCCAGCAGTGAGTCTCTCGGGTTCCGGGCCCAGCATTTT. Its protein product is CASSESLGFRAQHF.

The rearrangement uses TRBV27 and TRBJ1-1; D perhaps matches TRBD1 (5 bases). With 7 bases removed from V and 4 bases from J, the gap between germline ends came to 13 bases. The CDR3 contains 13 residues. The germline CDR1 and CDR2 sequences are MNHEY and SMNVEV (reference sequence). CDR3 DNA: TGTGCCAGCACCATGGGGGGGTCCACTGAAGCTTTCTTT. The encoded protein is CASTMGGSTEAFF.

The J gene is TRBJ2-1, the V gene TRBV5-4; D may match TRBD1 or TRBD2 (5 bases each). Germline V gene data show CDR1 as SGHNT and CDR2 as YYREEE (reference sequence). V lost 0 bases and J lost 5, with 9 bases in between. The CDR3 consists of 14 residues. The DNA for the CDR3 is TGTGCCAGCAGCTTGGACAGAGGGGACAATGAGCAGTTCTTC. Translated: CASSLDRGDNEQFF. The whole variable domain, filled in from reference TRBV5-4 and TRBJ2-1, reads ETGVTQSPTHLIKTRGQQVTLRCSSQSGHNTVSWYQQALGQGPQFIFQYYREEENGRGNFPPRFSGLQFPNYSSELNVNALELDDSALYLCASSLDRGDNEQFFGPGTRLTVL.

The chain combines TRBV27 with TRBJ1-2; maybe TRBD1 (5 bases). The V gene's germline CDR1 is MNHEY and CDR2 SMNVEV (reference sequence). Trimming cost V 8 bases and J 4 bases, with 14 bases left between them. The CDR3 covers 13 residues. The CDR3 DNA reads as TGTGCCAGCGAACCCTATCAGGGCTATGGCTACACCTTC. Residues: CASEPYQGYGYTF.

V gene TRBV3-1 combines with J gene TRBJ2-1; TRBD1 is a possible D gene (6 bases). V lost 0 bases, J lost 2 bases, and 8 bases lay in between. The CDR3 runs to 15 residues. Germline V gene lookup returns CDR1 LGHDT and CDR2 YNNKEL (reference sequence). CDR3 region: CASSQDQGTYNEQFF. CDR3 sequence (DNA): TGTGCCAGCAGCCAAGATCAGGGGACCTACAATGAGCAGTTCTTC.

This sequence joins TRBV4-1 and TRBJ2-5, with D perhaps TRBD2 (5 bases). The ends were cut back, 0 bases at V and 4 bases at J, with 6 bases in the middle. Germline CDR1 reads MGHRA; CDR2 reads YSYEKL. The CDR3 sequence is 13 residues long. The CDR3 bases are TGCGCCAGCAGCCAAGATGCGGGAGAGACCCAGTACTTC. It is translated as CASSQDAGETQYF.

The chain is built from TRBV20-1 and TRBJ2-3; D unresolved. The CDR3 covers 13 residues. The germline V gene has CDR1 DFQATT and CDR2 SNEGSKA (reference sequence). With 3 bases removed from V and 0 bases from J, the gap between germline ends came to 7 bases. The CDR3 region is CSARGLSTDTQYF. In DNA, the CDR3 is TGCAGTGCTAGGGGCCTTAGCACAGATACGCAGTATTTT.

This chain connects TRBV4-2 to TRBJ2-1; the D gene is possibly TRBD2 (5 bases). CDR1 and CDR2 from the germline V gene are LGHNA and YNFKEQ. The CDR3 totals 17 residues. V lost 0 bases and J 3 bases, leaving 15 bases between the germline ends. CDR3 coding DNA: TGTGCCAGCAGCCAAGAAGTGTGGGAGAAGGACTACAATGAGCAGTTCTTC. This codes for CASSQEVWEKDYNEQFF.

This chain joins TRBV10-1 and TRBJ2-7; TRBD2 agrees at 10 bases. The CDR3 has 15 amino acids. CDR1 is WNHNN and CDR2 is SYGVQD in the germline V gene (reference sequence). Trimming took 0 bases from V and 2 from J; bases not matched to a gene: 1. CDR3 nucleotides: TGCGCCAGCAGTGAGTCTCTAGCGGGGGCCTACGAGCAGTACTTC. It encodes CASSESLAGAYEQYF.